These 26 T cell receptor beta chains were sequenced from one sample in a study of glioma-infiltrating T cells. TCR alpha and beta CDR3 regions were amplified from RNA using iRepertoire nested multiplex PCR. TCRdb analysed the multiplex PCR reads with MiXCR anew, one entry per CDR3 protein. The data show 100,000 to 150,000 distinct CDR3 sequences, roughly 25% seen once. Sequencing was done on a sample of glioma tissue, nonneoplastic brain tissue, or PBMCs (not recorded which). These receptor sequences come from a human donor with low-grade glioma or glioblastoma, undergoing nonglioma brain surgery, or in good health (not recorded which).

Regarding this clonotype: A read error is possible here, since a much larger clone lies one base away. The chain recombines TRBV5-1 with TRBJ2-3; possible D gene TRBD2, 6 bases. The CDR3 has 16 amino acids. Germline V gene lookup returns CDR1 SGHRS and CDR2 YFSETQ. The V and J ends lost 0 bases and 1 base respectively, with 12 bases between them. The CDR3 protein is CASSLGGNSGTDTQYF. CDR3 coding DNA: TGCGCCAGCAGCTTGGGCGGGAATAGCGGCACAGATACGCAGTATTTT.

This clonotype has ten or more counts. The rearrangement links TRBV7-9 to TRBJ1-4; D is unresolved. CDR1 is SEHNR and CDR2 is FQNEAQ in the germline V gene (reference sequence). The CDR3 extends over 15 amino acids. The V gene lost 5 bases and the J gene lost 4 bases, with 14 bases spanning the gap. The CDR3 region has the DNA TGTGCCAGCAGCCTGATGGAGACTGGTAATGAAAAACTGTTTTTT. This translates into CASSLMETGNEKLFF.

In this sample, this clonotype turned up many times. This chain uses TRBV10-1 with TRBJ1-4; D ambiguous. This CDR3 is built from 13 residues. Germline loops: CDR1 WNHNN, CDR2 SYGVQD (reference sequence). The germline V and J ends were trimmed by 3 bases and 6 bases, with 8 bases remaining between them. As DNA, the CDR3 is TGCGCCAGCAGTGATGGTCGGGATGAAAAACTGTTTTTT. Residues: CASSDGRDEKLFF.

This clonotype was detected many times. The gene calls are TRBV28 and TRBJ1-2, with D unclear. Germline V CDR1 and CDR2: MDHEN, SYDVKM. This CDR3 contains 14 residues. V lost 10 bases to trimming and J lost 2 bases, with 17 bases between them. Here the CDR3 DNA reads TGTGCCACTTCGGTCGGGGTGCAAAACTATGGCTACACCTTC. Protein sequence: CATSVGVQNYGYTF.

Comment on this clonotype: This may come from a read error, since a much larger clone is one base off. The CDR3 ends on some other residue instead of the conserved phenylalanine or tryptophan, so this is likely a read error. V gene TRBV20-1 combines with J gene TRBJ2-7; D remains unclear. With 2 bases removed from V and 0 bases from J, the gap between germline ends came to 14 bases. Germline values: CDR1 DFQATT, CDR2 SNEGSKA (reference sequence). The CDR3 consists of 15 residues. The CDR3 DNA reads as TGCAGTGCTAGACCGATGGATAGAATCTCCTACGAGCAGTACCTC. Translated: CSARPMDRISYEQYL.

As for this clonotype: It may be a read error: a sequence one base away is much more abundant. The chain recombines TRBV3-1 with TRBJ1-2; D gene ambiguous. CDR1 LGHDT and CDR2 YNNKEL come from the germline V gene (reference sequence). This CDR3 spans 14 amino acids. The CDR3 DNA reads as TGTGCCAGGAGCCAAGACGCAGGAAGAAATGGCTACACCTTC. Encoded protein: CARSQDAGRNGYTF.

This clonotype was picked up many times. The chain employs TRBV6-1 and TRBJ2-7; 8 bases match TRBD2. The CDR3 has 14 amino acids. V shed 4 bases and J 4 bases; nucleotides not matched to a gene: 6. Germline values: CDR1 MNHNS, CDR2 SASEGT. DNA for the CDR3: TGTGCCAGCAGTGCGCCGGGACTAGGATACGAGCAGTACTTC. It is translated as CASSAPGLGYEQYF.

This clonotype was found many times. The V and J genes are TRBV20-1 and TRBJ2-1; TRBD2 matches 14 bases. The germline gives CDR1 DFQATT, CDR2 SNEGSKA (reference sequence). The length of the CDR3 is 18 residues. V shed 5 bases and J 8 bases; nucleotides not matched to a gene: 17. The CDR3 sequence: CSADDRPGTSGSIYEQFF. In DNA, the CDR3 is TGCAGTGCTGACGACAGACCCGGGACTAGCGGGAGTATATATGAGCAGTTCTTC.

This clonotype has at least ten counts. The chain employs TRBV15 and TRBJ1-3, with D tentatively TRBD1 (5 bases). CDR3 size: 17 residues. Germline CDR1 is LNHNV and CDR2 is YYDKDF (reference sequence). V was trimmed by 0 bases and J by 0 bases, leaving 12 bases between them. The CDR3 DNA reads TGTGCCACCAGCAGAGAATTCGGGGCTATCTCTGGAAACACCATATATTTT. Protein product: CATSREFGAISGNTIYF. Looking up the rest from reference TRBV15 and TRBJ1-3 gives the full variable domain: DAMVIQNPRYQVTQFGKPVTLSCSQTLNHNVMYWYQQKSSQAPKLLFHYYDKDFNNEADTPDNFQSRRPNTSFCFLDIRSPGLGDTAMYLCATSREFGAISGNTIYFGEGSWLTVV.

The table lists this clonotype with many counts. CDR3 sequence (DNA): TGCAGTGCTGGAGTAGCGGGAGCGGACTACGAGCAGTACTTC. The encoded protein is CSAGVAGADYEQYF. This sequence joins TRBV20-1 and TRBJ2-7; 9 bases match TRBD2. The CDR3 runs to 14 residues. Losses at the gene ends were 5 bases for V and 3 bases for J; bases not matched to a gene: 8. The germline V gene has CDR1 DFQATT and CDR2 SNEGSKA (reference sequence).

This clonotype was picked up many times. This rearrangement joins TRBV6-6 to TRBJ2-1, with a tentative D call TRBD2 (6 bases). Germline-derived CDR1 and CDR2 are MNHNY and SVGAGI (reference sequence). The V end lost 2 bases, the J end lost 4 bases, and 15 bases lay between the germline ends. This CDR3 spans 16 amino acids. As DNA, the CDR3 is TGTGCCAGCAGTTACGATCCGGAGGGAACTTACAATGAGCAGTTCTTC. Translation: CASSYDPEGTYNEQFF.

The count of this clonotype is one. The germline gene is not matched at one end of the junction; a read error may be the cause. V is TRBV6-1 and J is TRBJ2-7; 14 bases line up with TRBD2. Germline V lookup: CDR1 MNHNS, CDR2 SASEGT. This CDR3 spans 19 amino acids. The CDR3 protein is CASSSRTSGRPIGPYGQNF. CDR3 in DNA: TGTGCCAGCAGTTCGAGGACTAGCGGGAGGCCCATAGGGCCATACGGGCAGAACTTC.

The chain employs TRBV12-3 or TRBV12-4 and TRBJ1-1; 7 bases line up with TRBD1. With 1 base clipped from V and 4 bases from J, the junction kept 6 bases outside the gene matches. The length of the CDR3 is 15 residues. CDR3: CASSLEGARRTEAFF. The CDR3 DNA reads as TGTGCCAGCAGTTTAGAGGGGGCGCGTCGCACTGAAGCTTTCTTT.

The table lists this clonotype with a count of one. With a much larger clone just one base away, this may be a read error. DNA of the CDR3: TGTGCCAGCAGCGTAGACGTGTCGCAATCTGGAAACACCATATATTTT. Its translation is CASSVDVSQSGNTIYF. The V call is TRBV9, the J call TRBJ1-3; D is ambiguous. Germline loops: CDR1 SGDLS, CDR2 YYNGEE. V lost 0 bases and J 1 base, leaving 11 bases between the germline ends. The CDR3 has 16 residues.

This clonotype was counted many times. V and J are TRBV20-1 and TRBJ2-1, with TRBD1 matching over 7 bases. Per the germline V gene, CDR1 is DFQATT and CDR2 is SNEGSKA (reference sequence). V dropped 5 bases and J dropped 7; count of bases not matched to a gene: 14. This CDR3 spans 15 amino acids. The CDR3 DNA reads as TGCAGTGCTGGTAGGATGGGGGACAGTTATAATGAGCAGTTCTTC. Translated: CSAGRMGDSYNEQFF.

V gene TRBV29-1 combines with J gene TRBJ2-5; D uncertain. Trimming took 3 bases from V and 0 from J, leaving 5 bases between them. Germline-derived CDR1 and CDR2 are SQVTM and ANQGSEA. The CDR3 extends over 12 amino acids. The CDR3: CSVDYYQETQYF. In DNA, the CDR3 is TGCAGCGTTGACTATTACCAAGAGACCCAGTACTTC.

About this clonotype: A much larger clone differs by one base, so this may be a read error. The V gene is TRBV29-1, the J gene TRBJ1-1; no reliable D call. Germline V gives CDR1 SQVTM, CDR2 ANQGSEA. CDR3 length: 12 amino acids. The CDR3 DNA sequence: TGCAGAGTCTACCCGGGAGGGCCTCCGGCTTTCTTT. Translated, it gives CRVYPGGPPAFF.

The chain couples TRBV29-1 to TRBJ1-1; TRBD1 might be the D (5 bases). The CDR3 runs 11 residues. CDR1 SQVTM and CDR2 ANQGSEA come from the germline V gene. The germline V and J ends were trimmed by 6 bases and 1 base, with 6 bases remaining between them. CDR3 nucleotides: TGCAGCGTGGGACGGAACACTGAAGCTTTCTTT. This sequence encodes CSVGRNTEAFF.

The gene calls are TRBV7-2 and TRBJ2-7; D possibly corresponds to TRBD1 (5 bases). V dropped 5 bases and J dropped 5 bases, with 19 bases sitting between them. This CDR3 contains 15 residues. Germline V gene lookup returns CDR1 SGHTA and CDR2 FQGNSA. CDR3 loop: CASSPSGPGLNEQYF. As DNA, the CDR3 is TGTGCCAGCAGCCCGTCGGGTCCAGGGTTAAACGAGCAGTACTTC.

This clonotype was detected ten times or more. The V call is TRBV7-9, the J call TRBJ1-2; D might be TRBD1 (6 bases). CDR1 is SEHNR and CDR2 is FQNEAQ in the germline V gene (reference sequence). This CDR3 contains 15 residues. Trimming shortened V by 3 bases and J by 8 bases, and 19 bases separated the two germline ends. The CDR3 DNA follows: TGTGCCAGCAGCTTGGCCGGGGGCGAAAGATACGGCTACACCTTC. Translation gives CASSLAGGERYGYTF. Full variable domain (missing parts from reference TRBV7-9 and TRBJ1-2): DTGVSQNPRHKITKRGQNVTFRCDPISEHNRLYWYRQTLGQGPEFLTYFQNEAQLEKSRLLSDRFSAERPKGSFSTLEIQRTEQGDSAMYLCASSLAGGERYGYTFGSGTRLTVV.

This clonotype was observed once. The junction departs from the called germline gene at one end, perhaps through a read error. V gene TRBV27 combines with J gene TRBJ2-6, with D perhaps matching TRBD1 (5 bases). The CDR3 covers 15 residues. Germline CDR1 is MNHEY and CDR2 is SMNVEV (reference sequence). The CDR3 nucleotides are TGTGCCAGCAGTTTAAATCCCTCTGGGGCCAACTTCCTGACTTTC. This translates into CASSLNPSGANFLTF.

Note on this clonotype: Germline and junction disagree at one end, which may indicate a read error. The rearrangement uses TRBV6-2 or TRBV6-3 and TRBJ2-4; unclear D gene. CDR3 length equals 15 residues. Germline V gene data show CDR1 as MNHEY and CDR2 as SVGEGT. CDR3 sequence (DNA): TGTTCCATCATTTACGTGGTACTCTCCAAAACCATTCAGTACTTC. It specifies CSIIYVVLSKTIQYF.

This clonotype was seen at least ten times. This sequence joins TRBV20-1 and TRBJ1-1; D perhaps matches TRBD1 (5 bases). The CDR3 extends over 13 amino acids. CDR1 DFQATT and CDR2 SNEGSKA come from the germline V gene (reference sequence). V lost 6 bases and J 6 bases, leaving 17 bases between the germline ends. The CDR3, as DNA: TGCAGTGCCCCCCAGGGAGTACGCGCTGAAGCTTTCTTT. Translation gives CSAPQGVRAEAFF.

Concerning this clonotype: One base away lies a much larger clone, so this may be a sequencing read error. This chain uses TRBV7-2 with TRBJ2-5; the D is unclear. The germline V gene encodes CDR1 SGHTA and CDR2 FQGNSA. The CDR3 totals 13 residues. V dropped 3 bases and J dropped 2 bases, with 7 bases sitting between them. CDR3 coding DNA: TGTGCCAGCAGCTTGACAATTCAAGAGACCCAGTACTTC. It translates to CASSLTIQETQYF.

This clonotype was found a few times. The genes are TRBV7-9 and TRBJ2-2, with 11 bases identical to TRBD1. With V trimmed by 1 base and J by 4 bases, 14 bases remained unmatched. Germline V gene data show CDR1 as SEHNR and CDR2 as FQNEAQ (reference sequence). This CDR3 comprises 20 residues. CDR3 DNA: TGTGCCAGCAGCTTAGATGTGTTTGGACAGGGGGCTCGGAGCACCGGGGAGCTGTTTTTT. Amino acid sequence: CASSLDVFGQGARSTGELFF.

This clonotype was seen at least ten times. This chain uses TRBV7-3 with TRBJ1-1, with 8 bases matching TRBD1. The germline CDR1 and CDR2 sequences are SGHTA and FQGTGA. With V trimmed by 5 bases and J by 1 base, 3 bases remained unmatched. CDR3 length: 14 amino acids. In DNA, the CDR3 is TGTGCCAGCAGCGCCGGACAGGGGAACACTGAAGCTTTCTTT. Encoded protein: CASSAGQGNTEAFF.